Described below is a single T cell receptor (beta chain) sequence and its context. The sample comes from a study of cytomegalovirus exposure and HLA in healthy donors. Germline CDR1 is MNHEY and CDR2 is SVGAGI. The CDR3 is 12 residues long. The V gene lost 6 bases and the J gene lost 6 bases, with 9 bases spanning the gap. A multiplex PCR was run with 60 Vbeta primers and 13 Jbeta primers. The protocol was immunoSEQ multiplex PCR, while the TCRdb copy is restricted to in-frame clones and leaves out a portion. The sample shows some 130,000 clones, roughly two thirds of them seen only once. The chain combines TRBV6-5 with TRBJ1-5; D is undetermined. The TCR sequence derives from a man in his thirties or forties in good health and CMV-seropositive. Material: PBMCs. The CDR3 reads CASRGEGQPQHF. The CDR3 DNA follows: TGTGCCAGCAGGGGCGAGGGTCAGCCCCAGCATTTT.